The 22 T cell receptor beta chains given below trace back to one sample, sequenced in a study of blood T cell repertoires in COVID-19 (TCRdb year 2020). Library preparation was by the immunoSEQ multiplex PCR assay. The table comes from immuneACCESS by way of TCRdb, which keeps in-frame sequences with V and J called. Part of the clones is missing from these tables; in studies checked, under half for an unresolved V gene and the rest for unknown reasons. Across this sample there are about 97,000 clones, with about 90% seen only once. The top ten clones comprise around 2% of the sample. The material sequenced was peripheral blood. These receptors were obtained from a man in his fifties with active COVID-19.

The genes are TRBV7-2 and TRBJ2-1, with 7 bases fitting TRBD2. Trimming took 3 bases from V and 7 from J; bases not matched to a gene: 3. The CDR3 loop spans 13 amino acids. Germline V gives CDR1 SGHTA, CDR2 FQGNSA. Written as DNA, the CDR3 is TGTGCCAGCAGCTTTAAAGCGGGGAATGAGCAGTTCTTC. Translation: CASSFKAGNEQFF.

This chain connects TRBV6-1 to TRBJ2-2, with D unresolved. The CDR3 length is 15 residues. Germline V gene sequence: CDR1 MNHNS, CDR2 SASEGT. V lost 1 base, J lost 4 bases, and 10 bases lay in between. CDR3 residues: CASSEGRFGTGELFF. For the CDR3, the DNA is TGTGCCAGCAGTGAAGGTCGGTTTGGCACCGGGGAGCTGTTTTTT.

V gene TRBV25-1 combines with J gene TRBJ2-7, with D uncertain. The CDR3 is 11 residues long. Trimming left V 1 base short and J 6 bases short, with 4 bases between. The germline V gene has CDR1 MGHDK and CDR2 SYGVNS. In nucleotides, the CDR3 is TGTGCCAGCAGTGAATTCTCCGAGCAGTACTTC. Its translation is CASSEFSEQYF.

V usage is TRBV9 and J usage is TRBJ2-1; 8 bases align to TRBD2. Unmatched junction bases numbered 4, after V lost 1 base and J lost 1 base. Germline V gene data show CDR1 as SGDLS and CDR2 as YYNGEE. There are 16 residues in the CDR3. CDR3 coding DNA: TGTGCCAGCAGCGTATTAGCGGGGAATTCCTACAATGAGCAGTTCTTC. Encoded protein: CASSVLAGNSYNEQFF.

In nucleotides, the CDR3 is TGTGCCAGCAGCTCCGGGACTAGCTGGGGCACAGATACGCAGTATTTT. Translated: CASSSGTSWGTDTQYF. The rearrangement links TRBV7-2 to TRBJ2-3; 9 bases map to TRBD2. This CDR3 comprises 16 residues. With 4 bases clipped from V and 1 base from J, the junction kept 6 bases outside the gene matches. Germline loops: CDR1 SGHTA, CDR2 FQGNSA.

This chain links TRBV19 with TRBJ1-6; no definite D call. Trimming removed 3 bases from V and 9 bases from J, with 9 bases in between. The CDR3 is made up of 13 amino acids. Germline V lookup: CDR1 LNHDA, CDR2 SQIVND (reference sequence). CDR3 protein: CASSIAGFSPLHF. CDR3 in DNA: TGTGCCAGTAGTATTGCGGGGTTTTCACCCCTCCACTTT.

The gene calls are TRBV7-9 and TRBJ2-5; possibly TRBD2 for D (6 bases). The ends were cut back, 1 base at V and 4 bases at J, with 13 bases in the middle. CDR1 and CDR2 (germline): SEHNR, FQNEAQ (reference sequence). The CDR3 consists of 15 residues. The CDR3 spells CASSLGGGGGETQYF. CDR3 nucleotides: TGTGCCAGCAGCTTAGGGGGAGGAGGCGGAGAGACCCAGTACTTC.

This chain connects TRBV2 to TRBJ1-6, with 7 positions matching TRBD1. Germline CDR1 is SNHLY and CDR2 is FYNNEI. There are 14 residues in the CDR3. J gave up 9 bases and V 5 bases, and 7 bases lay outside the gene matches. CDR3 region: CASSWDSRSSPLHF. CDR3 DNA sequence: TGTGCCAGCAGTTGGGACAGTCGGAGTTCACCCCTCCACTTT.

V and J are TRBV4-1 and TRBJ2-1; 9 positions agree with TRBD2. Germline CDR1 MGHRA, CDR2 YSYEKL. The CDR3 loop spans 15 amino acids. The ends lost 7 bases at V and 5 bases at J; junction bases unmatched: 9. CDR3 bases: TGCGCCAGCACCCGAAGCGGGGGGCCAGACAATGAGCAGTTCTTC. Amino acid sequence: CASTRSGGPDNEQFF.

The chain is built from TRBV6-5 and TRBJ1-1; D call uncertain. This CDR3 is built from 12 residues. Germline-derived CDR1 and CDR2 are MNHEY and SVGAGI. V lost 7 bases, J lost 0 bases, and 6 bases lay in between. The CDR3 region is CASKLMNTEAFF. CDR3 sequence (DNA): TGTGCCAGCAAACTTATGAACACTGAAGCTTTCTTT.

This chain joins TRBV13 and TRBJ2-5, with 10 bases aligning to TRBD2. Germline CDR1 is PRHDT and CDR2 is FYEKMQ (reference sequence). This CDR3 spans 16 amino acids. V lost 5 bases and J lost 4; bases outside the gene matches: 10. The DNA for the CDR3 is TGTGCCAGCAGCCCGCCCGAAGCGGGGGGGACAGAGACCCAGTACTTC. Its protein product is CASSPPEAGGTETQYF.

The J gene is TRBJ2-1, the V gene TRBV11-3, with D perhaps matching TRBD2 (7 bases). The V end was cut by 5 bases, the J end by 2 bases, with 13 bases between. The CDR3 totals 15 residues. CDR1 and CDR2 (germline): SGHNT, YENEEA. CDR3 sequence (DNA): TGTGCCAGCAGCAGGGGGGGGACTACCTACAATGAGCAGTTCTTC. Encoded protein: CASSRGGTTYNEQFF.

V and J are TRBV4-1 and TRBJ2-5; tentative D call: TRBD2 (5 bases). Looked up from germline, CDR1 is MGHRA and CDR2 is YSYEKL. There are 13 residues in the CDR3. Between the trimmed V and J ends, which lost 0 bases and 5 bases, there was a span of 7 bases. CDR3 loop: CASSQDGGETQYF. CDR3 nucleotide sequence: TGCGCCAGCAGCCAAGATGGCGGGGAGACCCAGTACTTC.

This chain connects TRBV7-9 to TRBJ1-1, with no clear D. The length of the CDR3 is 16 residues. The V end was cut by 5 bases, the J end by 2 bases, with 18 bases between. CDR1 and CDR2 from the germline V gene are SEHNR and FQNEAQ (reference sequence). CDR3 residues: CASSPPLRQINTEAFF. In nucleotides, the CDR3 is TGTGCCAGCAGCCCCCCCCTCAGACAAATCAACACTGAAGCTTTCTTT.

The V and J genes are TRBV27 and TRBJ1-4, with TRBD1 identical over 8 bases. The germline gives CDR1 MNHEY, CDR2 SMNVEV (reference sequence). This CDR3 is built from 16 residues. Trimming at V came to 3 bases and at J to 4 bases, leaving 7 bases not matched to a gene. The CDR3 reads CASSFLRGQSNEKLFF. The CDR3 bases are TGTGCCAGCAGTTTCCTCAGGGGGCAAAGTAATGAAAAACTGTTTTTT. Variable domain in full (rest from reference TRBV27 and TRBJ1-4): EAQVTQNPRYLITVTGKKLTVTCSQNMNHEYMSWYRQDPGLGLRQIYYSMNVEVTDKGDVPEGYKVSRKEKRNFPLILESPSPNQTSLYFCASSFLRGQSNEKLFFGSGTQLSVL.

CDR3 in DNA: TGTGCCAGCAGCCAAGACCGGCCGGGACAGGGATATTATAGCAATCAGCCCCAGCATTTT. Translated: CASSQDRPGQGYYSNQPQHF. The rearrangement joins TRBV3-1 (or the pseudogene TRBV3-2) to TRBJ1-5; 9 bases agree with TRBD1. This CDR3 comprises 20 residues. Losses at the gene ends were 0 bases for V and 0 bases for J; bases not matched to a gene: 12. Germline V gene lookup returns CDR1 LGHDT and CDR2 YNNKEL (reference sequence).

The chain uses TRBV5-5 and TRBJ1-1, with a tentative D call TRBD1 (6 bases). Trimming removed 3 bases from V and 0 bases from J, with 12 bases in between. Germline V CDR1 and CDR2: SGHKS, YYEKEE (reference sequence). The CDR3 has 15 amino acids. CDR3 bases: TGTGCCAGCAGCTGGGAGGGGGGCTTGAACACTGAAGCTTTCTTT. Its translation: CASSWEGGLNTEAFF.

This chain links TRBV5-6 with TRBJ1-2; D uncertain. This CDR3 is built from 13 residues. CDR1 is SGHDT and CDR2 is YYEEEE in the germline V gene. Trimming cost V 7 bases and J 8 bases, with 18 bases left between them. The CDR3 here is CASRTTPGGGYTF. CDR3 sequence (DNA): TGTGCCAGCCGAACGACACCAGGAGGCGGCTACACCTTC.

The chain is built from TRBV5-1 and TRBJ2-5; 9 positions match TRBD2. J lost 5 bases, V lost 6 bases, and 8 bases had no gene match. CDR1 is SGHRS and CDR2 is YFSETQ in the germline V gene. This CDR3 has 14 amino acids. The DNA of the CDR3 is TGCGCCAGCACCGCCGCGGGGGGGCGGGAGACCCAGTACTTC. The encoded protein is CASTAAGGRETQYF.

The chain combines TRBV7-9 with TRBJ2-7, with 10 bases identical to TRBD2. CDR1 and CDR2 (germline): SEHNR, FQNEAQ (reference sequence). The trim removed 5 bases at V and 4 bases at J, leaving 5 bases unmatched. CDR3 length: 14 residues. This chain's CDR3 is CASSPGTSEYEQYF. The CDR3 bases are TGTGCCAGCAGCCCCGGGACTAGCGAGTACGAGCAGTACTTC.

The chain's CDR3 is CASSSNRGKDGYTF. CDR3 in DNA: TGTGCCAGCAGTTCGAACAGGGGGAAAGATGGCTACACCTTC. The genes are TRBV27 and TRBJ1-2, with 8 bases matching TRBD1. CDR1 is MNHEY, CDR2 SMNVEV, per germline (reference sequence). Losses at the gene ends were 4 bases for V and 6 bases for J; bases not matched to a gene: 7. This CDR3 is built from 14 residues.

This chain links TRBV7-8 with TRBJ2-2; 10 bases line up with TRBD1. Germline-derived CDR1 and CDR2 are SGHVS and FQNEAQ. Germline trimming cut 5 bases from V and 7 bases from J; bases unmatched to any gene: 7. This CDR3 contains 15 residues. The CDR3, as DNA: TGTGCCAGCAGCCCCAGGACAGGGGGGAACGGGGAGCTGTTTTTT. Its translation: CASSPRTGGNGELFF.